This TCR beta chain comes out of a study of T cells after yellow fever vaccination. The CDR3 is made up of 15 amino acids. J lost 2 bases, V lost 6 bases, and 8 bases had no gene match. Germline CDR1 and CDR2: DFQATT and SNEGSKA (reference sequence). Study outcomes and limitations: Contaminants from the bulk population, in the form of abundant clonotypes, could be found in FACS-sorted repertoires. A minor fraction of clonotypes spanned both CD4 and CD8 compartments.

TCRdb re-derived calls from the 5' RACE reads in MiXCR, one entry per CDR3 protein. The sample lists roughly 120,000 distinct CDR3 sequences, roughly 6.8% occurring once. The table lists this clonotype with many counts. Its matching antigen is unknown. The starting material was CD4+ T cells sorted from PBMCs, obtained 45 days after the first yellow fever vaccination. The gene calls are TRBV20-1 and TRBJ2-3; 10 bases fit TRBD2. The receptor was isolated from a man between 18 and 35 years old who received the YFV17D yellow fever vaccine. The DNA of the CDR3 is TGCAGTGCCAGGCCACTAGCGGGGACCACAGATACGCAGTATTTT. As protein: CSARPLAGTTDTQYF.